One and the same sample provided the 10 T cell receptor beta chains below, sequenced in a study of vaccination effects on CD4 cells after COVID-19 (dated by TCRdb to the early 2020s). In the ViraFEST assay, PBMC were stimulated with viral peptide pools, and antigen-specific CD4+ T cell clonotypes were then identified by expansion using TCR sequencing. After around eleven days of culture, CD4+ T cells were isolated with the EasySep CD4+ T cell isolation kit. Two doses of either the BNT162b2 or the mRNA-1273 mRNA SARS-CoV-2 vaccine were administered to participants. These receptors are not linked to any known antigen. The library was prepared using the immunoSEQ multiplex PCR assay. Entries here come from immuneACCESS through TCRdb and include only in-frame sequences with V and J called. Some clones fail to appear in such tables; in the studies checked, an unresolved V gene covers under half of the shortfall, and the cause of the remainder is unknown. The sample table holds tens of thousands of clones, of which roughly 76% were seen once. Jointly, the top ten make up around 8.4% of the sample.

The sample here was CD4+ T cells from PBMCs cultured with HCoV-229E spike peptides, taken after COVID-19 vaccination. The cell subset or site label corresponds to: HCoV-229E spike overlapping peptide pool stimulation. The receptors shown here come from a human donor who received a COVID-19 vaccine.

This clone was recorded a few times. The genes are TRBV5-4 and TRBJ2-1, with 9 bases lining up with TRBD1. Losses at the gene ends were 2 bases for V and 2 bases for J; bases not matched to a gene: 2. Germline V gene lookup returns CDR1 SGHNT and CDR2 YYREEE (reference sequence). The CDR3 consists of 15 residues. The CDR3 coding sequence is TGTGCCAGCAGCTTTGACAGGGGGGCCTACAATGAGCAGTTCTTC. This encodes CASSFDRGAYNEQFF.

The gene calls are TRBV11-2 and TRBJ2-5, with D uncertain. Germline loops: CDR1 SGHAT, CDR2 FQNNGV. Trimming cost V 5 bases and J 2 bases, with 3 bases left between them. The length of the CDR3 is 11 residues. The CDR3 nucleotides read TGTGCCAGCAGCACACAAGAGACCCAGTACTTC. Translating gives CASSTQETQYF.

J is TRBJ1-6 and V is TRBV5-6; D might be TRBD1 (5 bases). CDR1 and CDR2 from the germline V gene are SGHDT and YYEEEE. The CDR3 totals 18 residues. V was shortened by 5 bases and J by 5 bases, with 23 bases between the two germline ends. The DNA for the CDR3 is TGTGCCAGCAGTTCCGGGGCCTTAAGGGAACGACATAATTCACCCCTCCACTTT. Protein product: CASSSGALRERHNSPLHF.

There are a few counts of this clone. This chain joins TRBV15 and TRBJ2-3, with 9 positions matching TRBD2. This CDR3 region has 15 residues. V was pared by 0 bases and J by 4 bases, with 2 bases of the junction left unmatched. Germline V CDR1 and CDR2: LNHNV, YYDKDF (reference sequence). The CDR3 spells CATSRDAGGSDTQYF. Here the CDR3 DNA reads TGTGCCACCAGCAGAGATGCGGGGGGGTCAGATACGCAGTATTTT.

This clone was recorded once. The J gene is TRBJ2-7, the V gene TRBV4-1, with a possible D match to TRBD1 (6 bases). Trimming cost V 4 bases and J 0 bases, with 13 bases left between them. This CDR3 has 15 amino acids. Germline V CDR1 and CDR2: MGHRA, YSYEKL. The CDR3 spells CASSPRQVNSYEQYF. DNA of the CDR3: TGCGCCAGCAGCCCGAGACAGGTCAACTCCTACGAGCAGTACTTC.

CDR3 coding DNA: TGTGCTAGTGGTTTTAATTATGCCGGATCCTTGAGTGGCTACACCTTC. Translation: CASGFNYAGSLSGYTF. This chain links TRBV12-5 with TRBJ1-2; D unresolved. The V end was cut by 3 bases, the J end by 7 bases, with 21 bases between. The CDR3 consists of 16 residues. Germline loops: CDR1 LGHNT, CDR2 FRNRAP. Using reference TRBV12-5 and TRBJ1-2 for the parts outside the CDR3, the full variable domain is DARVTQTPRHKVTEMGQEVTMRCQPILGHNTVFWYRQTMMQGLELLAYFRNRAPLDDSGMPKDRFSAEMPDATLATLKIQPSEPRDSAVYFCASGFNYAGSLSGYTFGSGTRLTVV.

The J gene is TRBJ1-1, the V gene TRBV12-3 or TRBV12-4; D is undetermined. The CDR3 consists of 12 residues. V lost 3 bases to trimming and J lost 7 bases, with 9 bases between them. The chain's CDR3 is CASSFFGDEAFF. DNA of the CDR3: TGTGCCAGCAGTTTTTTTGGGGATGAAGCTTTCTTT.

The chain uses TRBV27 and TRBJ2-6; D gene unclear. Germline V gene sequence: CDR1 MNHEY, CDR2 SMNVEV (reference sequence). Trimming removed 5 bases from V and 4 bases from J, with 12 bases in between. The CDR3 consists of 15 residues. CDR3 sequence: CASSPDGTGANVLTF. In nucleotides, the CDR3 is TGTGCCAGCAGTCCCGACGGTACGGGGGCCAACGTCCTGACTTTC. The entire variable domain, with the rest obtained from reference TRBV27 and TRBJ2-6, is as follows: EAQVTQNPRYLITVTGKKLTVTCSQNMNHEYMSWYRQDPGLGLRQIYYSMNVEVTDKGDVPEGYKVSRKEKRNFPLILESPSPNQTSLYFCASSPDGTGANVLTFGAGSRLTVL.

This clone was detected once. This rearrangement joins TRBV5-5 to TRBJ1-5, with D possibly being TRBD1 (5 bases). V gave up 0 bases and J gave up 1 base, with 8 bases separating them. This CDR3 has 15 amino acids. Germline V gene lookup returns CDR1 SGHKS and CDR2 YYEKEE (reference sequence). As DNA, the CDR3 is TGTGCCAGCAGCTTGGAACCAGGGAGCAATCAGCCCCAGCATTTT. Its protein is CASSLEPGSNQPQHF.

The V gene is TRBV5-1, the J gene TRBJ1-4; no clear D gene. CDR3 size: 13 residues. The V end lost 0 bases, the J end lost 3 bases, and 3 bases lay between the germline ends. Germline CDR1 is SGHRS and CDR2 is YFSETQ. In nucleotides, the CDR3 is TGCGCCAGCAGCTTGGTGGCTAATGAAAAACTGTTTTTT. Amino acids: CASSLVANEKLFF.